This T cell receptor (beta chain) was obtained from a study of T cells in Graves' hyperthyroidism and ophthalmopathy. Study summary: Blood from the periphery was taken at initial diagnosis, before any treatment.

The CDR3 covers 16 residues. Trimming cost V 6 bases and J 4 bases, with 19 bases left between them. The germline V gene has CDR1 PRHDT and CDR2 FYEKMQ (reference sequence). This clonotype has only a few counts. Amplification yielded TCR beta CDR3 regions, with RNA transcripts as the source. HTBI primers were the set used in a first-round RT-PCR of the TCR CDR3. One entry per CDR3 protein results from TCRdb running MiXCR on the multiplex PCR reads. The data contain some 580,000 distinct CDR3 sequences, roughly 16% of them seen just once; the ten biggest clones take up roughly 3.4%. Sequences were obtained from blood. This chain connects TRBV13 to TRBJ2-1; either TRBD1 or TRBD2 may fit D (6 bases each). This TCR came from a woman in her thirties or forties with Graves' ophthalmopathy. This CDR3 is CASSPPDGGLYNEQFF. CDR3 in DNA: TGTGCCAGCAGTCCCCCGGACGGGGGCTTATACAATGAGCAGTTCTTC. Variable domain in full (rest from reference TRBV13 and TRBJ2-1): AAGVIQSPRHLIKEKRETATLKCYPIPRHDTVYWYQQGPGQDPQFLISFYEKMQSDKGSIPDRFSAQQFSDYHSELNMSSLELGDSALYFCASSPPDGGLYNEQFFGPGTRLTVL.